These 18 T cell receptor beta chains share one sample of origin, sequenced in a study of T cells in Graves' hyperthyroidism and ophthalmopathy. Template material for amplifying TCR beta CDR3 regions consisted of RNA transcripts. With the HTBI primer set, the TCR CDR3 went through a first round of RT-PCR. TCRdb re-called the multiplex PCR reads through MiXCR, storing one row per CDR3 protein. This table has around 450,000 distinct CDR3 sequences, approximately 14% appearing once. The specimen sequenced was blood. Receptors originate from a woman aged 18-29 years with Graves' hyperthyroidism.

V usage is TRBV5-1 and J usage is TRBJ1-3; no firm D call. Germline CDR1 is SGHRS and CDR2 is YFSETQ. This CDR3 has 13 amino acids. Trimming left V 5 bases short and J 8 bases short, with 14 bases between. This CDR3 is CASSRLLGDTIYF. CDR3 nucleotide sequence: TGCGCCAGCAGTCGCCTCCTGGGTGACACCATATATTTT.

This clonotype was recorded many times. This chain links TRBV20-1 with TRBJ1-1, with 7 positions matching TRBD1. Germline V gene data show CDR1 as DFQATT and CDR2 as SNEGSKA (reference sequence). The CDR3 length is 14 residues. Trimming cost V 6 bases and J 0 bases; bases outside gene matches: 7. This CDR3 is CSAPDRTMNTEAFF. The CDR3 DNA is TGCAGTGCCCCGGACAGGACCATGAACACTGAAGCTTTCTTT.

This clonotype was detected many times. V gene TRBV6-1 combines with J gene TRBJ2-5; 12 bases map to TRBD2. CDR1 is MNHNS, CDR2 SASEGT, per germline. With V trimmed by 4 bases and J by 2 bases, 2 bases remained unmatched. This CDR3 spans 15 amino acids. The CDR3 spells CASSGGLAGQETQYF. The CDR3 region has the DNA TGTGCCAGCAGTGGCGGACTAGCGGGACAAGAGACCCAGTACTTC.

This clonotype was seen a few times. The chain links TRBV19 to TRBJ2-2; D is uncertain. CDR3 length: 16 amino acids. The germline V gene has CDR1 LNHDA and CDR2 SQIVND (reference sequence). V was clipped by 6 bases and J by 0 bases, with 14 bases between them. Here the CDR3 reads CASRYIGAANTGELFF. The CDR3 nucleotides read TGTGCCAGTAGATATATAGGAGCCGCGAACACCGGGGAGCTGTTTTTT.

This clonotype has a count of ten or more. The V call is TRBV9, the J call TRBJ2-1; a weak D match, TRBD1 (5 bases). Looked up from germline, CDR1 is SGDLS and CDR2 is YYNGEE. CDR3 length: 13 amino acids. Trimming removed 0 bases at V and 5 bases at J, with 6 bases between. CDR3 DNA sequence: TGTGCCAGCAGCGTAGACAGGAACAATGAGCAGTTCTTC. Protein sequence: CASSVDRNNEQFF.

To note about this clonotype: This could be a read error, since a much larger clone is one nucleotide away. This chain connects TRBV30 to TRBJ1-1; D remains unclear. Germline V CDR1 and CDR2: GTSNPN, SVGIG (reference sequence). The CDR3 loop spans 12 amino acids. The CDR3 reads CARSGAVTEAFF. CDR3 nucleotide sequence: TGTGCCCGGAGTGGTGCTGTGACTGAAGCTTTCTTT.

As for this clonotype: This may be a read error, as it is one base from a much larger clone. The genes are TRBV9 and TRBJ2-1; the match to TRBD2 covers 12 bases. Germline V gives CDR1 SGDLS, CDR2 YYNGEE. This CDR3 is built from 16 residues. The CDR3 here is CASSAKGLAGYDEQFF. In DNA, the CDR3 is TGTGCCAGCAGCGCAAAGGGACTAGCGGGCTACGATGAGCAGTTCTTC.

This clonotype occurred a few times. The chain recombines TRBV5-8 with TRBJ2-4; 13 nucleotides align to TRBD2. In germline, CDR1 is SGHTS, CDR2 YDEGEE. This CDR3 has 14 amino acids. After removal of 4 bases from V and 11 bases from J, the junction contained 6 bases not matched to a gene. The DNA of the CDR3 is TGTGCCAGCAGCCCGTGGACTAGCGGGAGATTTCAGTACTTC. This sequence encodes CASSPWTSGRFQYF. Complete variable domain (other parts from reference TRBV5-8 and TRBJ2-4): EAGVTQSPTHLIKTRGQQATLRCSPISGHTSVYWYQQALGLGLQFLLWYDEGEERNRGNFPPRFSGRQFPNYSSELNVNALELEDSALYLCASSPWTSGRFQYFGAGTRLSVL.

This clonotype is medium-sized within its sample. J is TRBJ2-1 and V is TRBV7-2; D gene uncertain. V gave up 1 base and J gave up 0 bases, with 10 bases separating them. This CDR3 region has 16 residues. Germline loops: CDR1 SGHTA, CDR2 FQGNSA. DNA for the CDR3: TGTGCCAGCAGCTTAGTGGCAGTGAGCTCCTACAATGAGCAGTTCTTC. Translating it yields CASSLVAVSSYNEQFF.

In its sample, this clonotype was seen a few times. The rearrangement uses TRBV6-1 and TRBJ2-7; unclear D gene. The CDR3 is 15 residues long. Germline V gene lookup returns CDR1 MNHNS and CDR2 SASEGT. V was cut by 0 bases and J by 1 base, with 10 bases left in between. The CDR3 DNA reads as TGTGCCAGCAGTGAAGCAGGGATAAGGTCCTACGAGCAGTACTTC. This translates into CASSEAGIRSYEQYF.

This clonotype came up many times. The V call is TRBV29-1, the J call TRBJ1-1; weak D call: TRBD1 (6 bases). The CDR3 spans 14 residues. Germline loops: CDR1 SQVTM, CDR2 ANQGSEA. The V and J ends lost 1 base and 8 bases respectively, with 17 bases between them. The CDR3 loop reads CSVEALNQGKEAFF. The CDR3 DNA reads TGCAGCGTTGAAGCCCTAAATCAGGGGAAGGAAGCTTTCTTT.

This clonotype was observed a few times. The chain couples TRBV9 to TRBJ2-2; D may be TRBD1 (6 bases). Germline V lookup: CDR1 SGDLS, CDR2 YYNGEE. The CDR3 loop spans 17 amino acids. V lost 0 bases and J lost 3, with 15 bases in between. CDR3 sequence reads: CASSVAFGNRDTGELFF. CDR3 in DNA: TGTGCCAGCAGCGTAGCTTTCGGGAACAGGGACACCGGGGAGCTGTTTTTT. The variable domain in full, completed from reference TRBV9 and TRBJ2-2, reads DSGVTQTPKHLITATGQRVTLRCSPRSGDLSVYWYQQSLDQGLQFLIQYYNGEERAKGNILERFSAQQFPDLHSELNLSSLELGDSALYFCASSVAFGNRDTGELFFGEGSRLTVL.

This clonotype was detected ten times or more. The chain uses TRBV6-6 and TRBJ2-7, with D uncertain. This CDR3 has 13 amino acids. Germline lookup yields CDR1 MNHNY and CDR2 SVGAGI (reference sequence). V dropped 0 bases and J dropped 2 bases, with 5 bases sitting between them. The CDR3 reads CASSYSSPYEQYF. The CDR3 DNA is TGTGCCAGCAGTTACTCGAGTCCCTACGAGCAGTACTTC.

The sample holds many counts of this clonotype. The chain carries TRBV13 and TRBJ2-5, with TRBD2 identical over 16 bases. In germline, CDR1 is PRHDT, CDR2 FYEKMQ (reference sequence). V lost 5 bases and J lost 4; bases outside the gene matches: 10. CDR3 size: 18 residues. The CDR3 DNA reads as TGTGCCAGCAGCGGCGGGACTAGCGGGAGGGCCATTGGAGAGACCCAGTACTTC. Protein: CASSGGTSGRAIGETQYF.

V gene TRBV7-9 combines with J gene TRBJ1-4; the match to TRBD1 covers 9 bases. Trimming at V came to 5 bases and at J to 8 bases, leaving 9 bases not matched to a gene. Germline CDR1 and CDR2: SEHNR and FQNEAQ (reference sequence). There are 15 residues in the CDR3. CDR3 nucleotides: TGTGCCAGCAGCGCGAGACAGGGGGGAGGAGAAAAACTGTTTTTT. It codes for CASSARQGGGEKLFF. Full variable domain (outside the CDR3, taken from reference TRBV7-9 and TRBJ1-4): DTGVSQNPRHKITKRGQNVTFRCDPISEHNRLYWYRQTLGQGPEFLTYFQNEAQLEKSRLLSDRFSAERPKGSFSTLEIQRTEQGDSAMYLCASSARQGGGEKLFFGSGTQLSVL.

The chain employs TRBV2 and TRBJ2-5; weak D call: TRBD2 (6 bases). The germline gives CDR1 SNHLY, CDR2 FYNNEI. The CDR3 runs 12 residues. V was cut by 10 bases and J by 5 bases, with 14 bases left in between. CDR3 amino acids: CATELAAETQYF. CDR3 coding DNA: TGTGCCACAGAACTAGCAGCGGAGACCCAGTACTTC.

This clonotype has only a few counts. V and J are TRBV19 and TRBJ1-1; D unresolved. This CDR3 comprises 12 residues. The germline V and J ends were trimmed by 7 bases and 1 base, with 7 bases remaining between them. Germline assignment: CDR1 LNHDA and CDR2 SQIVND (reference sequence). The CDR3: CASTLGNTEAFF. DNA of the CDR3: TGTGCCAGTACCTTGGGGAACACTGAAGCTTTCTTT.

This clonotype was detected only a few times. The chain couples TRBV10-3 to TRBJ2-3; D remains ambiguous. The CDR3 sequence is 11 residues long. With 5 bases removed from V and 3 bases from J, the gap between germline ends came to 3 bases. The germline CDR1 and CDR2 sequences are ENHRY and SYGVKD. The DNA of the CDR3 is TGTGCCATCAGTCGGACAGATACGCAGTATTTT. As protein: CAISRTDTQYF.